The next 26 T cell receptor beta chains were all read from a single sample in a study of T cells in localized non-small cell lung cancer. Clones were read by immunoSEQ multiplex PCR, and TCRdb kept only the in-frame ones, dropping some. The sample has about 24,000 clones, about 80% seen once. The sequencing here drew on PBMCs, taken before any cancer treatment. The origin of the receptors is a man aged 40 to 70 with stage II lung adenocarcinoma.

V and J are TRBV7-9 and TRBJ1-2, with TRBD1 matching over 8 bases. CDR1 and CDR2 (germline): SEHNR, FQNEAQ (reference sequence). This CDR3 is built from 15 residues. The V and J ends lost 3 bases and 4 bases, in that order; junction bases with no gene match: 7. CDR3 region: CASSFNIGTGYGYTF. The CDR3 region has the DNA TGTGCCAGCAGCTTTAATATCGGGACAGGCTATGGCTACACCTTC. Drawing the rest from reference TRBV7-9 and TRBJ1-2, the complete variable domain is DTGVSQNPRHKITKRGQNVTFRCDPISEHNRLYWYRQTLGQGPEFLTYFQNEAQLEKSRLLSDRFSAERPKGSFSTLEIQRTEQGDSAMYLCASSFNIGTGYGYTFGSGTRLTVV.

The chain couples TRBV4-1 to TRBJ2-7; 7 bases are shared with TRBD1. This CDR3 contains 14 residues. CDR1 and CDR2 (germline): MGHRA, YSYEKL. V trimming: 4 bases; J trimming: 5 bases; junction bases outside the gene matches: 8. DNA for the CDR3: TGCGCCAGCAGCCGAGGTGGGCAGGGGGACGAGCAGTACTTC. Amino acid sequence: CASSRGGQGDEQYF.

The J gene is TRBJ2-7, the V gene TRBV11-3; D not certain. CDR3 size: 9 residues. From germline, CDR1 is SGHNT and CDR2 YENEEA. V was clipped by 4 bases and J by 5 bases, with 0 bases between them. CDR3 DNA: TGTGCCAGCAGCTACGAGCAGTACTTC. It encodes CASSYEQYF. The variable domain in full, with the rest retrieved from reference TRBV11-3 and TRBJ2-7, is EAGVVQSPRYKIIEKKQPVAFWCNPISGHNTLYWYLQNLGQGPELLIRYENEEAVDDSQLPKDRFSAERLKGVDSTLKIQPAELGDSAVYLCASSYEQYFGPGTRLTVT.

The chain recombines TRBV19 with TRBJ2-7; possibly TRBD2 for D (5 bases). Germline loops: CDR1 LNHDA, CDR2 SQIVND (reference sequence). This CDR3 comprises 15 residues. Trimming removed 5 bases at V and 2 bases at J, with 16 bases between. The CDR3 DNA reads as TGTGCCAGTAGTCCAAGGCCGACGGAGGCCTACGAGCAGTACTTC. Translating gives CASSPRPTEAYEQYF.

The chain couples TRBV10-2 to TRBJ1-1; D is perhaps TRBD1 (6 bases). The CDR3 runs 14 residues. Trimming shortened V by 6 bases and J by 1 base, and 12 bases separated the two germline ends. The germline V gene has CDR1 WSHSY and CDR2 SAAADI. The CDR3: CASRKGGENTEAFF. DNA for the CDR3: TGCGCCAGCAGAAAGGGGGGGGAGAACACTGAAGCTTTCTTT.

The CDR3 DNA follows: TGCGCCAGCAGCTCCTCCCCTAGCGGGAGAGGCGAGGAGCAGTTCTTC. Protein: CASSSSPSGRGEEQFF. This chain joins TRBV5-1 and TRBJ2-1; 10 nucleotides match TRBD2. The junction had 13 bases not matched to a gene; V was cut back by 3 bases and J by 10 bases. From germline, CDR1 is SGHRS and CDR2 YFSETQ. This CDR3 is 16 amino acids long.

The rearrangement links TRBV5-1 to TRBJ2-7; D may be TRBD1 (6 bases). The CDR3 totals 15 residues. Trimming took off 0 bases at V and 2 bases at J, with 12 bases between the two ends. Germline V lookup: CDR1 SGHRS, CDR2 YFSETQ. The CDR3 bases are TGCGCCAGCAGCTTGGTTTTGGGACAAACCTACGAGCAGTACTTC. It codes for CASSLVLGQTYEQYF.

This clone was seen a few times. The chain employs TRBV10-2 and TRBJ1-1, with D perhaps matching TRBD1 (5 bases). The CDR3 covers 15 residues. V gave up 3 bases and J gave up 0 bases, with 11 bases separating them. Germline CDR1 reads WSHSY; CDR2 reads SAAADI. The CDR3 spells CASSEEGTLNTEAFF. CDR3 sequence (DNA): TGCGCCAGCAGTGAAGAGGGGACCTTGAACACTGAAGCTTTCTTT.

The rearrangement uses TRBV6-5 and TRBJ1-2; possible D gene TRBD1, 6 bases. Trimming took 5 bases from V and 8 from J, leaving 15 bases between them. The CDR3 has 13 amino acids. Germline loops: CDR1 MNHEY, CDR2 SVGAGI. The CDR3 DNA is TGTGCCAGCAGTCCCGACAGGTTGGAGGGCTACACCTTC. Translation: CASSPDRLEGYTF.

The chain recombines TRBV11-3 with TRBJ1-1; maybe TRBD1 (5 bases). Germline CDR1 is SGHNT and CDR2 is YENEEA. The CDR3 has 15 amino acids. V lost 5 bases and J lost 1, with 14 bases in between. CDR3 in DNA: TGTGCCAGCAGCCCAGGGAGGGATCCGAACACTGAAGCTTTCTTT. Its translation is CASSPGRDPNTEAFF.

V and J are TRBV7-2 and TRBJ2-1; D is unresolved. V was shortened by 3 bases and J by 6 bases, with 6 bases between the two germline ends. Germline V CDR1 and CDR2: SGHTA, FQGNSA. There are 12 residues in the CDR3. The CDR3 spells CASSFVGNEQFF. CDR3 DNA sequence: TGTGCCAGCAGCTTTGTAGGCAATGAGCAGTTCTTC.

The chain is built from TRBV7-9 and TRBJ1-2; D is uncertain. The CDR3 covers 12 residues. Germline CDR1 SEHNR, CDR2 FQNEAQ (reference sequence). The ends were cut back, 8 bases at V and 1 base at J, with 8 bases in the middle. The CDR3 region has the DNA TGTGCCAGCGGGAAGGGTAACTATGGCTACACCTTC. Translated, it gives CASGKGNYGYTF.

The DNA of the CDR3 is TGCGCCAGCAGCTTGGGGACCTACTACGAGCAGTACTTC. It specifies CASSLGTYYEQYF. V and J are TRBV5-1 and TRBJ2-7, with D hard to call. CDR3 size: 13 residues. Germline V gives CDR1 SGHRS, CDR2 YFSETQ. The germline V and J ends were trimmed by 0 bases and 3 bases, with 7 bases remaining between them.

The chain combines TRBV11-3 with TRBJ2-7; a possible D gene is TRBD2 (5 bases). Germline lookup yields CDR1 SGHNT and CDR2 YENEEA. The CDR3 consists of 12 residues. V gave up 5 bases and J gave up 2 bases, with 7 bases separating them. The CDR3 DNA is TGTGCCAGCAGCCTAGCCCCCTACGAGCAGTACTTC. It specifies CASSLAPYEQYF.

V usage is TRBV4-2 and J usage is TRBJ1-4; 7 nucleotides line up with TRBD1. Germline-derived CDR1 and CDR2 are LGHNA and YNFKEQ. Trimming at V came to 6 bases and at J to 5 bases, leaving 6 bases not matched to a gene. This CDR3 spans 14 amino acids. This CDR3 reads CASRPGTVNEKLFF. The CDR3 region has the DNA TGTGCCAGCAGACCCGGGACAGTAAATGAAAAACTGTTTTTT.

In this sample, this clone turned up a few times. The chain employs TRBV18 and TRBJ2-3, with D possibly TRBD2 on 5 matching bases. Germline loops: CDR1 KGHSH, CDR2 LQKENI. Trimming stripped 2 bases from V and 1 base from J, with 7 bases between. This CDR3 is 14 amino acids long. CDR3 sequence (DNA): TGTGCCAGCTCACCAGGAGGCGGCACAGATACGCAGTATTTT. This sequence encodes CASSPGGGTDTQYF.

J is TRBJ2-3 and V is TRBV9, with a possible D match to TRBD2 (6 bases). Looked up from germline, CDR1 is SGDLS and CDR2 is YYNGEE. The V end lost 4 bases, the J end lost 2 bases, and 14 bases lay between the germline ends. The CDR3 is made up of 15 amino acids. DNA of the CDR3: TGTGCCAGCAGCCTCTATGGGACTCCCACAGATACGCAGTATTTT. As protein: CASSLYGTPTDTQYF.

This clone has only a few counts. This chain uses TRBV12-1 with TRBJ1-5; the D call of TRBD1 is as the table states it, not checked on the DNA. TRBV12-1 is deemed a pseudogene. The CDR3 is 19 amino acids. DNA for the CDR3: TGTGCCAGCAGCTGCACGGTCGGGACAGCGCTTAATAGCAATCAGCCCCAGCATTTT. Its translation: CASSCTVGTALNSNQPQHF.

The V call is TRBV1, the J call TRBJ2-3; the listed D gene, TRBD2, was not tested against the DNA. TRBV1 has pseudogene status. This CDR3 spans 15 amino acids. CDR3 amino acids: CTSSQTSGRTDTQYF. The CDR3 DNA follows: TGCACCAGCAGCCAGACTAGCGGGAGGACAGATACGCAGTATTTT.

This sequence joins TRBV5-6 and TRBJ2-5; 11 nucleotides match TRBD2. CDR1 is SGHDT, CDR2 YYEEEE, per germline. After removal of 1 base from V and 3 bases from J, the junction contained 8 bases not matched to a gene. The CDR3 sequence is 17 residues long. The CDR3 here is CASSLLTSGIRKETQYF. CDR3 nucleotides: TGTGCCAGCAGCTTGTTGACTAGCGGGATCCGAAAAGAGACCCAGTACTTC.

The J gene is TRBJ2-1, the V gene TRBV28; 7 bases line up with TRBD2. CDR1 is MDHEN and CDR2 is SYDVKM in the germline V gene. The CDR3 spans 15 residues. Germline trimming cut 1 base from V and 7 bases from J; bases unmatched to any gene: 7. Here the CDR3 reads CASSLSGGLGNEQFF. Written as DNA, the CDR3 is TGTGCCAGCAGTTTATCGGGAGGCCTTGGTAATGAGCAGTTCTTC. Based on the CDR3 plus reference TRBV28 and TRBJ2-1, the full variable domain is DVKVTQSSRYLVKRTGEKVFLECVQDMDHENMFWYRQDPGLGLRLIYFSYDVKMKEKGDIPEGYSVSREKKERFSLILESASTNQTSMYLCASSLSGGLGNEQFFGPGTRLTVL.

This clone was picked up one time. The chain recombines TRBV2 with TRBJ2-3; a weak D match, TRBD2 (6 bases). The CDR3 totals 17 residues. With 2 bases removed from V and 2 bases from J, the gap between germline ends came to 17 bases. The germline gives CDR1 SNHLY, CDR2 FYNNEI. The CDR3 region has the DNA TGTGCCAGCAGTGAACAGGGTAGCGGCCCCTCCACAGATACGCAGTATTTT. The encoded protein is CASSEQGSGPSTDTQYF.

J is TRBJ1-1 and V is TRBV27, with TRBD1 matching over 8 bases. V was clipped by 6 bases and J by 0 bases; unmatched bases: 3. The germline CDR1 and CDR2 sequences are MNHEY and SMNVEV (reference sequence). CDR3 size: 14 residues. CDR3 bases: TGTGCCAGCAGGGGGACAGGAGTGAACACTGAAGCTTTCTTT. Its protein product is CASRGTGVNTEAFF.

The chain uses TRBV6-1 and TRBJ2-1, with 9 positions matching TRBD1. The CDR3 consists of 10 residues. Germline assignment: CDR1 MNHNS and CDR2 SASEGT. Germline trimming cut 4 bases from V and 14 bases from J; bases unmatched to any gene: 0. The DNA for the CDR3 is TGTGCCAGCAGTGGACAGGGGGAGTTCTTC. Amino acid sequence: CASSGQGEFF.

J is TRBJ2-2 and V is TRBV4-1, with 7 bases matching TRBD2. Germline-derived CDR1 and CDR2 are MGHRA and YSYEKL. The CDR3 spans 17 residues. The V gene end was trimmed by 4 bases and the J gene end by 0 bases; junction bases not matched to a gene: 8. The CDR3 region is CASSRGLGTSNTGELFF. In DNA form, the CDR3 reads TGCGCCAGCAGCCGAGGACTAGGGACCTCGAACACCGGGGAGCTGTTTTTT.

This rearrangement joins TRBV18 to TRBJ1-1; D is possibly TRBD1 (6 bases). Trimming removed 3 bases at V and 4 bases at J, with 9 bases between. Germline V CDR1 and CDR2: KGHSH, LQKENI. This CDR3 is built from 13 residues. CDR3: CASSPEGGTEAFF. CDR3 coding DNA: TGTGCCAGCTCACCGGAAGGGGGCACTGAAGCTTTCTTT.